This T cell receptor beta chain was recovered during a study of blood T cells in healthy people across ages. The study, taken as a whole, reports: Naive T cell percentage by flow cytometry tracked strongly with beta diversity.

This clonotype was detected many times. Antigen specificity is unknown. CDR3 size: 10 residues. CDR1 and CDR2 from the germline V gene are SEHNR and FQNEAQ (reference sequence). V lost 8 bases, J lost 2 bases, and 3 bases lay in between. Together with a sample-barcoded 5' primer, a J-beta primer mix was included in a second PCR lasting about 7 to 11 cycles. TCRdb reprocessed the 5' RACE reads via MiXCR and lists one record per CDR3 protein. The sample consists of about 1.5 million distinct CDR3 sequences, 35% to 45% of them appearing once. The rearrangement joins TRBV7-9 to TRBJ2-5; unclear D gene. The specimen was blood. The TCR was taken from a woman younger than 35 in good health. CDR3 sequence (DNA): TGTGCCAGCGAGCAAGAGACCCAGTACTTC. Protein product: CASEQETQYF.